These T cell receptor beta chains were read from a single sample in a study of blood T cell repertoires in COVID-19. Sequencing used immunoSEQ multiplex PCR; TCRdb keeps in-frame clones, though not all of them. The repertoire holds approximately 110,000 clones, with 60% to 85% as singletons. Sequencing used peripheral blood. These TCRs come from a human donor with acute or convalescent COVID-19. The donor label of this sample is uncertain. Both conserved end residues are part of each CDR3. The D gene is left open where the match is weak. Size values are once, few and many counts, or a class for expanded clones, and some rows have none.

CDR3 protein: CASSETGGGTEAFF; CDR3 DNA: TGTGCCAGCAGTGAAACAGGGGGTGGGACTGAAGCTTTCTTT; V gene: TRBV2; D gene: TRBD1; J gene: TRBJ1-1; clone size: NA
CDR3 protein: CASSDYYEQFF; CDR3 DNA: TGTGCCAGCAGTGATTACTATGAGCAGTTCTTC; V gene: TRBV2; D gene: NA; J gene: TRBJ2-1; clone size: NA
CDR3 protein: CASSFWGTGALPDGYTF; CDR3 DNA: TGTGCCAGCAGCTTTTGGGGGACAGGGGCGCTCCCTGATGGCTACACCTTC; V gene: TRBV7-9; D gene: TRBD1; J gene: TRBJ1-2; clone size: many
CDR3 protein: CASSLVSGGPTDTQYF; CDR3 DNA: TGTGCCAGCAGCTTAGTTAGCGGGGGGCCTACAGATACGCAGTATTTT; V gene: TRBV7-8; D gene: TRBD2; J gene: TRBJ2-3; clone size: NA
CDR3 protein: CASSLSGQGGQPQHF; CDR3 DNA: TGTGCCAGCAGTTTATCGGGCCAGGGCGGTCAGCCCCAGCATTTT; V gene: TRBV28; D gene: NA; J gene: TRBJ1-5; clone size: NA
CDR3 protein: CASRTERGGNIQYF; CDR3 DNA: TGTGCCAGCAGGACCGAGCGGGGGGGAAACATTCAGTACTTC; V gene: TRBV2; D gene: TRBD2; J gene: TRBJ2-4; clone size: NA
CDR3 protein: CASSYTQGAGGYTF; CDR3 DNA: TGTGCCAGCAGTTACACTCAGGGGGCGGGTGGCTACACCTTC; V gene: TRBV6-6; D gene: TRBD1; J gene: TRBJ1-2; clone size: NA
CDR3 protein: CASRKVGGSGESSTDTQYF; CDR3 DNA: TGCGCCAGCAGGAAAGTGGGGGGAAGCGGGGAATCTAGCACAGATACGCAGTATTTT; V gene: TRBV5-1; D gene: TRBD2; J gene: TRBJ2-3; clone size: NA
CDR3 protein: CASSLYFGTGKSPLHF; CDR3 DNA: TGTGCCAGCAGTTTATACTTCGGGACAGGGAAATCACCCCTCCACTTT; V gene: TRBV27; D gene: TRBD1; J gene: TRBJ1-6; clone size: few
CDR3 protein: CASSPGQGISSGANVLTF; CDR3 DNA: TGTGCCAGCTCACCGGGGCAGGGGATTAGCTCTGGGGCCAACGTCCTGACTTTC; V gene: TRBV18; D gene: NA; J gene: TRBJ2-6; clone size: once
CDR3 protein: CASSRTGTETQYF; CDR3 DNA: TGTGCCAGTAGTAGAACAGGGACAGAGACCCAGTACTTC; V gene: TRBV19; D gene: NA; J gene: TRBJ2-5; clone size: NA
CDR3 protein: CASSLGSSGGRDTQYF; CDR3 DNA: TGCGCCAGCAGCTTGGGTTCCAGCGGGGGGAGAGATACGCAGTATTTT; V gene: TRBV5-1; D gene: TRBD2; J gene: TRBJ2-3; clone size: NA
CDR3 protein: CASSGALAKNIQYF; CDR3 DNA: TGTGCCAGTAGCGGGGCTCTAGCCAAAAACATTCAGTACTTC; V gene: TRBV18; D gene: TRBD2; J gene: TRBJ2-4; clone size: NA
CDR3 protein: CASSPSLRQRRGYTF; CDR3 DNA: TGTGCCAGCTCACCTTCCCTCAGACAGCGCCGAGGCTACACCTTC; V gene: TRBV18; D gene: NA; J gene: TRBJ1-2; clone size: NA
CDR3 protein: CAISEPGSSRNRGSSGNTIYF; CDR3 DNA: TGTGCCATCAGTGAGCCGGGATCCTCTAGAAACAGGGGGAGCTCTGGAAACACCATATATTTT; V gene: TRBV10-3; D gene: TRBD1; J gene: TRBJ1-3; clone size: NA
CDR3 protein: CASSETRMNTEAFF; CDR3 DNA: TGCGCCAGCAGTGAGACGAGGATGAACACTGAAGCTTTCTTT; V gene: TRBV10-1; D gene: NA; J gene: TRBJ1-1; clone size: NA
CDR3 protein: CAWSVSGGAQGAQYF; CDR3 DNA: TGTGCCTGGAGTGTATCCGGGGGGGCCCAAGGGGCCCAGTACTTC; V gene: TRBV30; D gene: TRBD2; J gene: TRBJ2-5; clone size: few
CDR3 protein: CATTQIRRGVTDTQYF; CDR3 DNA: TGTGCCACCACCCAAATACGGCGGGGTGTGACAGATACGCAGTATTTT; V gene: TRBV15; D gene: NA; J gene: TRBJ2-3; clone size: NA
CDR3 protein: CASSYRWRFEPQHF; CDR3 DNA: TGTGCCAGCAGCTACCGGTGGCGGTTTGAGCCCCAGCATTTT; V gene: TRBV6-5; D gene: NA; J gene: TRBJ1-5; clone size: NA
CDR3 protein: CASRDRVSTGELFF; CDR3 DNA: TGCGCCAGCAGGGACAGGGTTAGCACCGGGGAGCTGTTTTTT; V gene: TRBV10-2; D gene: TRBD1; J gene: TRBJ2-2; clone size: NA
CDR3 protein: CASRDTGNYGYTF; CDR3 DNA: TGTGCCAGTAGAGATACAGGGAACTATGGCTACACCTTC; V gene: TRBV19; D gene: NA; J gene: TRBJ1-2; clone size: NA
CDR3 protein: CASSIDHRGVNYGYTF; CDR3 DNA: TGTGCCAGTAGTATAGATCATCGGGGGGTTAACTATGGCTACACCTTC; V gene: TRBV19; D gene: NA; J gene: TRBJ1-2; clone size: NA
CDR3 protein: CASSPGQGGISNQPQHF; CDR3 DNA: TGTGCCAGTAGTCCGGGACAGGGGGGAATTAGCAATCAGCCCCAGCATTTT; V gene: TRBV19; D gene: TRBD1; J gene: TRBJ1-5; clone size: NA
CDR3 protein: CSARTGNLDTQYF; CDR3 DNA: TGCAGCGCAAGGACAGGGAACCTCGATACGCAGTATTTT; V gene: TRBV29-1; D gene: TRBD1; J gene: TRBJ2-3; clone size: NA
CDR3 protein: CASSYRGARGYTF; CDR3 DNA: TGTGCCAGCAGTTACCGGGGGGCGCGTGGCTACACCTTC; V gene: TRBV6-5; D gene: NA; J gene: TRBJ1-2; clone size: NA
CDR3 protein: CASSLGQGIATNEKLFF; CDR3 DNA: TGTGCCAGCAGCTTAGGCCAGGGAATTGCAACTAATGAAAAACTGTTTTTT; V gene: TRBV7-9; D gene: NA; J gene: TRBJ1-4; clone size: NA
CDR3 protein: CASRPTGESQPQHF; CDR3 DNA: TGTGCCAGCAGGCCGACAGGGGAGAGTCAGCCCCAGCATTTT; V gene: TRBV6-5; D gene: TRBD1; J gene: TRBJ1-5; clone size: NA
CDR3 protein: CASSHTGATDTQYF; CDR3 DNA: TGTGCCAGCAGCCATACAGGGGCCACAGATACGCAGTATTTT; V gene: TRBV7-9; D gene: TRBD1; J gene: TRBJ2-3; clone size: NA
CDR3 protein: CASSATWQDNEQFF; CDR3 DNA: TGCGCCAGCAGTGCCACGTGGCAGGACAATGAGCAGTTCTTC; V gene: TRBV10-2; D gene: NA; J gene: TRBJ2-1; clone size: many
CDR3 protein: CASSLTMISWSGELFF; CDR3 DNA: TGTGCCAGCAGCTTAACTATGATTTCTTGGTCCGGGGAGCTGTTTTTT; V gene: TRBV7-9; D gene: NA; J gene: TRBJ2-2; clone size: NA
CDR3 protein: CASRWGTGGNSPLHF; CDR3 DNA: TGTGCAAGTCGCTGGGGGACAGGGGGGAATTCACCCCTCCACTTT; V gene: TRBV12-2; D gene: NA; J gene: TRBJ1-6; clone size: few
CDR3 protein: CASSLGDIRYF; CDR3 DNA: TGTGCCAGCAGCTTAGGGGACATAAGGTACTTC; V gene: TRBV7-2; D gene: NA; J gene: TRBJ2-7; clone size: NA
CDR3 protein: CASSLQRGGTDTQYF; CDR3 DNA: TGTGCCAGCAGCTTACAGCGGGGGGGCACAGATACGCAGTATTTT; V gene: TRBV7-2; D gene: TRBD2; J gene: TRBJ2-3; clone size: NA
CDR3 protein: CASSLVYAGASSSYNEQFF; CDR3 DNA: TGCGCCAGCAGCTTGGTATATGCGGGGGCCTCGAGCTCCTACAATGAGCAGTTCTTC; V gene: TRBV5-1; D gene: NA; J gene: TRBJ2-1; clone size: NA
CDR3 protein: CASSLRTGTNQPQHF; CDR3 DNA: TGTGCCAGCAGCCTTAGGACAGGGACCAATCAGCCCCAGCATTTT; V gene: TRBV28; D gene: TRBD1; J gene: TRBJ1-5; clone size: NA
CDR3 protein: CATSSSAETQYF; CDR3 DNA: TGTGCCACCAGTTCTAGCGCGGAGACCCAGTACTTC; V gene: TRBV24-1; D gene: NA; J gene: TRBJ2-5; clone size: once
CDR3 protein: CASSYMDRDTEAFF; CDR3 DNA: TGTGCCAGCAGCTACATGGACAGGGACACTGAAGCTTTCTTT; V gene: TRBV5-6; D gene: TRBD1; J gene: TRBJ1-1; clone size: NA
CDR3 protein: CASRQGAGGNTIYF; CDR3 DNA: TGTGCCAGCAGGCAGGGGGCAGGTGGAAACACCATATATTTT; V gene: TRBV7-6; D gene: TRBD1; J gene: TRBJ1-3; clone size: few